This entry describes one TCR beta chain. Across about 22 US areas, participants ranged in age from about 18 to 90 years. As processed by the authors: Reference gene primer amplification yielded estimated nucleated cell counts. Here immunoSEQ multiplex PCR was the method, and the copy in TCRdb shows in-frame clones only, minus some. The D gene and trimming were derived from the DNA, and the V and J assignments and clone size from that table. The repertoire holds roughly 430,000 clones, with over 75% as singletons. The sample comes from a study of blood T cell repertoires in COVID-19. Background on the study: Collection of acute and convalescent COVID-19 samples took place in the United States, Italy and Spain. T cells, B-cell-depleted T cells, or PBMCs supplied cDNA or gDNA.

Germline V gene sequence: CDR1 MNHNY, CDR2 SVGAGI (reference sequence). CDR3 length: 14 amino acids. With V trimmed by 11 bases and J by 3 bases, 8 bases remained unmatched. V is TRBV6-6 and J is TRBJ2-2; 8 bases map to TRBD2. The sequence was collected from a woman aged 40 to 50 with acute COVID-19. Sequencing input: PBMCs or T cells enriched from blood (not recorded which). This CDR3 is CASRGGQDTGELFF. In DNA form, the CDR3 reads TGTGCCTCCCGGGGGGGGCAGGACACCGGGGAGCTGTTTTTT.